This TCR beta chain came from a study of T cells in Graves' hyperthyroidism and ophthalmopathy. Study results and limitations: For ophthalmopathy, model prediction preceded onset by a median around six months.

This clonotype occurred many times. As yet, its antigen is unknown. From RNA transcripts, TCR beta CDR3 regions were amplified. When the TCR CDR3 underwent first-round RT-PCR, the HTBI primer set was used. TCRdb re-analysed the multiplex PCR reads in MiXCR, keeping a single row per CDR3 protein. The table includes 500,000 to 550,000 distinct CDR3 sequences, more than 20% detected once. The CDR3 sequence is 15 residues long. Deletions cut 6 bases from V and 2 bases from J, with 16 bases between. Germline V gives CDR1 MNHEY, CDR2 SMNVEV (reference sequence). The gene calls are TRBV27 and TRBJ1-1; a weak D match, TRBD1 (6 bases). The receptor was derived from a man between 18 and 29 years old with Graves' hyperthyroidism. The specimen was blood. CDR3 sequence reads: CASSLGGLRNTEAFF. For the CDR3, the DNA is TGTGCCAGCAGCCTAGGGGGGCTGAGAAACACTGAAGCTTTCTTT.